Below are 11 T cell receptor beta chains sequenced from a single sample in a study of regulatory T cells in long-lasting Graves disease. Noted time point: newly diagnosed GD, antithyroid drugs for less than 3 months. The TCR library was prepared using RNA isolated from PBMCs. Arm-PCR with iRepertoire HTBI primers amplified the CDR3 regions for these TCR beta libraries. MiXCR, run by TCRdb on the multiplex PCR reads, gives a single entry per CDR3 protein. Among 520,000 or so distinct CDR3 sequences listed, about 12% were seen once. This sample was also put to use in a study of T cells in Graves' hyperthyroidism and ophthalmopathy.

Sequences were derived from peripheral blood mononuclear cells (PBMCs), sampled at new diagnosis, from a patient treated with antithyroid drugs. The receptors come from a woman aged 30 to 39 with Graves disease.

With respect to this clonotype: This may be a read error: a much more frequent sequence differs by one nucleotide. The V and J genes are TRBV6-2 or TRBV6-3 and TRBJ2-1; D might be TRBD1 or TRBD2, each matching 5 bases. The germline gives CDR1 MNHEY, CDR2 SVGEGT. There are 14 residues in the CDR3. V was shortened by 5 bases and J by 10 bases, with 18 bases between the two germline ends. For the CDR3, the DNA is TGTGCCAGCAGTCAGGGAGCGGTGGTCTACGAGCAGTTCTTC. Protein sequence: CASSQGAVVYEQFF.

This clonotype has only a few counts. The V gene is TRBV20-1, the J gene TRBJ2-3; TRBD2 matches at 10 bases. Germline V CDR1 and CDR2: DFQATT, SNEGSKA (reference sequence). After removal of 4 bases from V and 1 base from J, the junction contained 11 bases not matched to a gene. The CDR3 runs to 17 residues. CDR3 bases: TGCAGTGCTACCATGGTAGCGGGAGGCCCTCGCACAGATACGCAGTATTTT. Translated, it gives CSATMVAGGPRTDTQYF.

This clonotype was counted only a few times. The chain combines TRBV29-1 with TRBJ2-7; D is uncertain. CDR1 and CDR2 from the germline V gene are SQVTM and ANQGSEA. This CDR3 has 12 amino acids. Deletions cut 4 bases from V and 2 bases from J, with 9 bases between. The CDR3, as DNA: TGCAGCGTTGGGGCACGAACCTACGAGCAGTACTTC. Translated, it gives CSVGARTYEQYF.

This clonotype was counted ten times or more. CDR3 in amino acids: CASSITASYEQYF. As DNA, the CDR3 is TGTGCCAGTAGTATAACGGCCTCCTACGAGCAGTACTTC. The chain employs TRBV19 and TRBJ2-7; D remains unclear. The CDR3 runs to 13 residues. Between the trimmed V and J ends, which lost 2 bases and 0 bases, there was a span of 5 bases. Germline-derived CDR1 and CDR2 are LNHDA and SQIVND (reference sequence).

The V call is TRBV12-3 or TRBV12-4, the J call TRBJ1-1, with 8 bases that match TRBD1. V lost 6 bases to trimming and J lost 1 base; unmatched junction nucleotides: 7. This CDR3 is 15 amino acids long. CDR3 nucleotides: TGTGCCAGCAGCGAAATCAGGGGGCAGAACACTGAAGCTTTCTTT. This gives the protein CASSEIRGQNTEAFF.

This clonotype was found a few times. The CDR3 region has the DNA TGTGCCAGTACCAGGACAGGGTTCGCTTTCTTT. Its translation: CASTRTGFAFF. The chain links TRBV19 to TRBJ1-1, with TRBD1 matching over 8 bases. This CDR3 has 11 amino acids. V lost 7 bases and J lost 11; bases outside the gene matches: 6. Looked up from germline, CDR1 is LNHDA and CDR2 is SQIVND (reference sequence).

This clonotype was counted many times. CDR3 region: CASSQDGVPNTEAFF. The CDR3 coding sequence is TGCGCCAGCAGCCAAGATGGGGTCCCCAACACTGAAGCTTTCTTT. The chain combines TRBV4-3 with TRBJ1-1; D gene unclear. The CDR3 length is 15 residues. The V end lost 0 bases, the J end lost 2 bases, and 10 bases lay between the germline ends. Germline V gives CDR1 LGHNA, CDR2 YSLEER.

In this sample, this clonotype turned up many times. The J gene is TRBJ2-1, the V gene TRBV24-1; 12 bases fit TRBD2. CDR3 size: 16 residues. Per the germline V gene, CDR1 is KGHDR and CDR2 is SFDVKD. Unmatched junction bases numbered 7, after V lost 4 bases and J lost 7 bases. The CDR3 reads CATSDHGLAGKNEQFF. CDR3 nucleotide sequence: TGTGCCACCAGTGACCACGGACTAGCGGGGAAAAATGAGCAGTTCTTC.

J is TRBJ1-2 and V is TRBV14; D gene unclear. The CDR3 has 15 residues. Trimming removed 4 bases from V and 4 bases from J, with 16 bases in between. Germline CDR1 SGHDN, CDR2 FVKESK. The CDR3 DNA reads TGTGCCAGCAGCCCTTCCTGGTCCTACGGCTATGGCTACACCTTC. This sequence encodes CASSPSWSYGYGYTF.

Note on this clonotype: One end of the junction does not line up with germline, which may come from a read error. The chain uses TRBV7-7 and TRBJ2-1, with a tentative D call TRBD2 (6 bases). Per the germline V gene, CDR1 is SSHAT and CDR2 is FNYEAQ (reference sequence). This CDR3 is 14 amino acids long. CDR3 nucleotide sequence: TGTGCTAGCAGCTCCCGACTAGGTGGCGATGAGCAGTTCTTC. The encoded protein is CASSSRLGGDEQFF.

The sample holds many counts of this clonotype. The rearrangement joins TRBV2 to TRBJ1-2; 7 positions agree with TRBD1. J gave up 5 bases and V 6 bases, and 9 bases lay outside the gene matches. Germline CDR1 and CDR2: SNHLY and FYNNEI. The CDR3 consists of 14 residues. The CDR3 sequence is CASRMGQIEYGYTF. CDR3 DNA sequence: TGTGCCAGCAGAATGGGACAGATCGAGTATGGCTACACCTTC.